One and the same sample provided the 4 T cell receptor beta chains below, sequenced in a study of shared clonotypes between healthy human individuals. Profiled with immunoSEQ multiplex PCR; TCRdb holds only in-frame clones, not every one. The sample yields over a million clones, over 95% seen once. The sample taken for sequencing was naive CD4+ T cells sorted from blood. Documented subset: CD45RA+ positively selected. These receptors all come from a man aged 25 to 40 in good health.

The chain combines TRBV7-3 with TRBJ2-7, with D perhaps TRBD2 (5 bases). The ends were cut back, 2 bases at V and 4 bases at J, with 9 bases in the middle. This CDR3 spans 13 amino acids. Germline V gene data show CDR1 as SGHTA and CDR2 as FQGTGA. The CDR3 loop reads CASSLLGGYEQYF. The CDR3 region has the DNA TGTGCCAGCAGCTTACTGGGCGGGTACGAGCAGTACTTC.

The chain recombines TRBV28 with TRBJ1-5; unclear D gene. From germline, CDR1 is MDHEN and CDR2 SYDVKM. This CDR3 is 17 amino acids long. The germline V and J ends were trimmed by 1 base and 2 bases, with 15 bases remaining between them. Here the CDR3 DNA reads TGTGCCAGCAGTTTATATTTCTCCCGGGAAGGCAATCAGCCCCAGCATTTT. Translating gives CASSLYFSREGNQPQHF.

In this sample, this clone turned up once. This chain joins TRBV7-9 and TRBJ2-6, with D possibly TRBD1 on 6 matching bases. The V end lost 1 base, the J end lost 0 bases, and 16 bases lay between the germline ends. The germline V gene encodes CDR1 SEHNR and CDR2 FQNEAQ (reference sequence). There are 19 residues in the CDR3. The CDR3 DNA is TGTGCCAGCAGCTTAGTCCATACAGGGATCCTCTCTGGGGCCAACGTCCTGACTTTC. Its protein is CASSLVHTGILSGANVLTF.

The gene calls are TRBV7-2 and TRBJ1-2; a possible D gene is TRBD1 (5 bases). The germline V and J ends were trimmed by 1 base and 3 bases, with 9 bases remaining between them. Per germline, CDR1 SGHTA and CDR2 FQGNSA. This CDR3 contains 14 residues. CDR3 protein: CASSLGGAYYGYTF. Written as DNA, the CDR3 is TGTGCCAGCAGCTTAGGAGGGGCTTACTATGGCTACACCTTC. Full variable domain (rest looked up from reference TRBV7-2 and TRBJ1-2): GAGVSQSPSNKVTEKGKDVELRCDPISGHTALYWYRQSLGQGLEFLIYFQGNSAPDKSGLPSDRFSAERTGGSVSTLTIQRTQQEDSAVYLCASSLGGAYYGYTFGSGTRLTVV.